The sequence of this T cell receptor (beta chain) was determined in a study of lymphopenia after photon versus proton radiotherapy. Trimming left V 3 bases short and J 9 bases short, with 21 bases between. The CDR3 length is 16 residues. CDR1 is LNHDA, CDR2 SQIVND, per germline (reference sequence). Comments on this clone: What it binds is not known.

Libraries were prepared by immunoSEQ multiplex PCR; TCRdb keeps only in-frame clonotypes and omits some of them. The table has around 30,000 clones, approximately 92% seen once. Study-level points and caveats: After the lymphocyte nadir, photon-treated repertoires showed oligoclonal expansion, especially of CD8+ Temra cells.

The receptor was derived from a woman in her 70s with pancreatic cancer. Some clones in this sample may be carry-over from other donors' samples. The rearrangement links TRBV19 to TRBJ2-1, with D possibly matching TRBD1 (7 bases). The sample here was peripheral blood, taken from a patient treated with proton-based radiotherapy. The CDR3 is CASSMGGDGYRGEQFF. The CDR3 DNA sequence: TGTGCCAGTAGTATGGGCGGGGACGGATACAGGGGTGAGCAGTTCTTC. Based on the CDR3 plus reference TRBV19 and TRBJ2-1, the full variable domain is DGGITQSPKYLFRKEGQNVTLSCEQNLNHDAMYWYRQDPGQGLRLIYYSQIVNDFQKGDIAEGYSVSREKKESFPLTVTSAQKNPTAFYLCASSMGGDGYRGEQFFGPGTRLTVL.